These 7 T cell receptor beta chains were sequenced from one sample in a study of blood T cell repertoires in COVID-19. Profiling relied on immunoSEQ multiplex PCR, and the TCRdb table lists in-frame clones only, not all of them. The sample holds roughly 260,000 clones, around nine tenths seen once. The sequencing sample was made of PBMCs or T cells enriched from blood (not recorded which). The receptors here all came from a young woman who had recovered from COVID-19.

CDR3 loop: CASQFLSPQVSGANVLTF. DNA for the CDR3: TGTGCCAGCCAATTCCTCTCCCCTCAGGTTTCTGGGGCCAACGTCCTGACTTTC. The V call is TRBV19, the J call TRBJ2-6; D not certain. The CDR3 loop spans 18 amino acids. The V and J ends lost 9 bases and 1 base respectively, with 22 bases between them. Per the germline V gene, CDR1 is LNHDA and CDR2 is SQIVND (reference sequence).

This clone turned up a few times. The V gene is TRBV19, the J gene TRBJ1-4; D remains unclear. Deletions cut 3 bases from V and 2 bases from J, with 13 bases between. The germline V gene encodes CDR1 LNHDA and CDR2 SQIVND (reference sequence). This CDR3 comprises 16 residues. In nucleotides, the CDR3 is TGTGCCAGTAGTATCATGGAGCTAAGGACTAATGAAAAACTGTTTTTT. Encoded protein: CASSIMELRTNEKLFF.

The CDR3 here is CASSARDRDYGANVLTF. The DNA for the CDR3 is TGTGCCAGCAGCGCCCGGGACAGGGATTACGGGGCCAACGTCCTGACTTTC. The chain is built from TRBV9 and TRBJ2-6, with 9 bases that match TRBD1. The CDR3 runs to 17 residues. Germline CDR1 is SGDLS and CDR2 is YYNGEE. The V segment lost 3 bases and the J segment 4 bases; nucleotides outside the gene matches: 8.

The chain carries TRBV7-2 and TRBJ2-7, with 13 nucleotides matching TRBD2. The length of the CDR3 is 19 residues. CDR1 and CDR2 (germline): SGHTA, FQGNSA. With 2 bases clipped from V and 3 bases from J, the junction kept 13 bases outside the gene matches. CDR3 sequence: CASSLTTSGRLPFNYEQYF. CDR3 nucleotide sequence: TGTGCCAGCAGCTTAACGACTAGCGGGAGGTTACCCTTTAACTACGAGCAGTACTTC.

CDR3 sequence: CAWSVGVSGGARYDEQFF. CDR3 coding DNA: TGTGCCTGGAGTGTAGGGGTTAGCGGGGGGGCCCGATACGATGAGCAGTTCTTC. The chain recombines TRBV30 with TRBJ2-1; the match to TRBD2 covers 11 bases. The germline CDR1 and CDR2 sequences are GTSNPN and SVGIG (reference sequence). The CDR3 runs to 18 residues. The trim removed 0 bases at V and 8 bases at J, leaving 15 bases unmatched.

The V call is TRBV7-9, the J call TRBJ2-7; 7 nucleotides match TRBD1. The CDR3 has 14 residues. V lost 5 bases to trimming and J lost 0 bases; unmatched junction nucleotides: 4. Germline CDR1 and CDR2: SEHNR and FQNEAQ (reference sequence). The CDR3 bases are TGTGCCAGCAGCGCGGACAGGAGCTCCTACGAGCAGTACTTC. It translates to CASSADRSSYEQYF.

This clone was observed a few times. The J gene is TRBJ2-7, the V gene TRBV7-8; 9 nucleotides line up with TRBD2. The CDR3 totals 16 residues. V lost 1 base to trimming and J lost 4 bases; unmatched junction nucleotides: 8. Germline CDR1 SGHVS, CDR2 FQNEAQ. The CDR3 spells CASSLGGAGGRYEQYF. The CDR3 coding sequence is TGTGCCAGCAGCTTAGGCGGAGCGGGGGGACGTTACGAGCAGTACTTC.